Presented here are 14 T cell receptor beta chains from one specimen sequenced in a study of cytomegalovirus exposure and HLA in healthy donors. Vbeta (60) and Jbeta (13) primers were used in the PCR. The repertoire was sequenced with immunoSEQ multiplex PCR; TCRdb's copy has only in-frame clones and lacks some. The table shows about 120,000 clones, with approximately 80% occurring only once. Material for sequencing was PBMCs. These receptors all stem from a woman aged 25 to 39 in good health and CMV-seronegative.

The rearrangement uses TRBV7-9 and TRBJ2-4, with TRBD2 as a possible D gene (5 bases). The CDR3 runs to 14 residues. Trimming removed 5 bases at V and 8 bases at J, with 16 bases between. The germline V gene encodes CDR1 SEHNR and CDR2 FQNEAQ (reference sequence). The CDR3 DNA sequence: TGTGCCAGCAGCCTCGAGAGGGCCTCGGACATTCAGTACTTC. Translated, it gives CASSLERASDIQYF.

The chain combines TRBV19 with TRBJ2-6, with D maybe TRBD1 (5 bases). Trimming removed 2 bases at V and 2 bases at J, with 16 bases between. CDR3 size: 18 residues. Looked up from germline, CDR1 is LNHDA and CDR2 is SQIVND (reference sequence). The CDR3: CASSIYGRTSPGANVLTF. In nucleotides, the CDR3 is TGTGCCAGTAGTATATACGGCAGGACAAGTCCTGGGGCCAACGTCCTGACTTTC.

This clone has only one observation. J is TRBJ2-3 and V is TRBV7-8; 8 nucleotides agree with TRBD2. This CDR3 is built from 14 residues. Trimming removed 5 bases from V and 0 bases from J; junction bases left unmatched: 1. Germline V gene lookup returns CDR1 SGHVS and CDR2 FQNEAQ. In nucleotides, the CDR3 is TGTGCCAGCAGCCCTAGCGGGAGCACAGATACGCAGTATTTT. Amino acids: CASSPSGSTDTQYF.

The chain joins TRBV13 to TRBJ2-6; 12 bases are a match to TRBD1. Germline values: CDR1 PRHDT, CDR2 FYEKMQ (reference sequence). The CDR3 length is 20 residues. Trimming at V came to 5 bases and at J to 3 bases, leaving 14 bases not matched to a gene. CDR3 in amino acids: CASSGPGDRGREVGANVLTF. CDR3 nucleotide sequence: TGTGCCAGCAGCGGACCCGGGGACAGGGGGCGCGAGGTTGGGGCCAACGTCCTGACTTTC. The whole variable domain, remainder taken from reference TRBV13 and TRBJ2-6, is AAGVIQSPRHLIKEKRETATLKCYPIPRHDTVYWYQQGPGQDPQFLISFYEKMQSDKGSIPDRFSAQQFSDYHSELNMSSLELGDSALYFCASSGPGDRGREVGANVLTFGAGSRLTVL.

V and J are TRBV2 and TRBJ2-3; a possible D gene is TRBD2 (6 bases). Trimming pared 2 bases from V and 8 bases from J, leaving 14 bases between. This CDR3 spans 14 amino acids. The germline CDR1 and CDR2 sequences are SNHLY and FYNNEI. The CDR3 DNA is TGTGCCAGCAGTGAACGGACTACCAAGGGTACGCAGTATTTT. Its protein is CASSERTTKGTQYF.

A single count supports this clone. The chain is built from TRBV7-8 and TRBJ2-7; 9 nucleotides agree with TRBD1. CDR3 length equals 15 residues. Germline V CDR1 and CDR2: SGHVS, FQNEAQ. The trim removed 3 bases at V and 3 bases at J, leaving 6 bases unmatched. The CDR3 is CASSFGNRGLYEQYF. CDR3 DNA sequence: TGTGCCAGCAGCTTTGGGAACAGGGGGCTCTACGAGCAGTACTTC.

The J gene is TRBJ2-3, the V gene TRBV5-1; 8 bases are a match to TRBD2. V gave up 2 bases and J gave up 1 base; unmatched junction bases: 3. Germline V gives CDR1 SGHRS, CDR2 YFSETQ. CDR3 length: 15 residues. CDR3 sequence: CASSFSAGGTDTQYF. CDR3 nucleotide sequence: TGCGCCAGCAGCTTTTCAGCGGGAGGCACAGATACGCAGTATTTT.

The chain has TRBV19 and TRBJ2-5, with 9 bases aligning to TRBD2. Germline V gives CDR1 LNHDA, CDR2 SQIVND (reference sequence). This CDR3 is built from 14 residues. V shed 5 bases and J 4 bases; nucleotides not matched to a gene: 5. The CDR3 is CASSASSGTETQYF. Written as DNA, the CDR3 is TGTGCCAGTAGTGCATCTAGCGGGACAGAGACCCAGTACTTC.

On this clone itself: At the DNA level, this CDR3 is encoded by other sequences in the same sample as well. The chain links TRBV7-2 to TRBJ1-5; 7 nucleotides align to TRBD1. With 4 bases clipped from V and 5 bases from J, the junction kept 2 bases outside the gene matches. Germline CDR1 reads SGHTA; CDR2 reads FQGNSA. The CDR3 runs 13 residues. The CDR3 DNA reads TGTGCCAGCAGCTCCCAGGGGGATCAGCCCCAGCATTTT. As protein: CASSSQGDQPQHF.

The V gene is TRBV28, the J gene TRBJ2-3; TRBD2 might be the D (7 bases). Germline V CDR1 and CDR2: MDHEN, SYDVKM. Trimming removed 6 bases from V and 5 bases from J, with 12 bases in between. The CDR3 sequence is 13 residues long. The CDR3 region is CASRGGGVDTQYF. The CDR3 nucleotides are TGTGCCAGCAGGGGAGGGGGTGTAGATACGCAGTATTTT.

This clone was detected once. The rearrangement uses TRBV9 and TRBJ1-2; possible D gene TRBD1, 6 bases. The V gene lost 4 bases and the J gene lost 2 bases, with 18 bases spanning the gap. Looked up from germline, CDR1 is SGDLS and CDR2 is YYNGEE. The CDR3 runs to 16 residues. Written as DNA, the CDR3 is TGTGCCAGCAGCCCAACGTGGGGGGGGGCGAACTATGGCTACACCTTC. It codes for CASSPTWGGANYGYTF.

CDR3 amino acids: CASSLVDRELDTEAFF. DNA of the CDR3: TGTGCCAGCAGCTTAGTCGATCGGGAGTTGGACACTGAAGCTTTCTTT. The chain carries TRBV11-2 and TRBJ1-1; D remains unclear. Germline V gene lookup returns CDR1 SGHAT and CDR2 FQNNGV. The CDR3 totals 16 residues. V was shortened by 1 base and J by 3 bases, with 15 bases between the two germline ends.

CDR3 nucleotide sequence: TGTGCCAGCAGCTTGGGACAGCAAGAGACCCAGTACTTC. It codes for CASSLGQQETQYF. The chain carries TRBV5-6 and TRBJ2-5; possible D gene TRBD1, 5 bases. The CDR3 has 13 residues. V lost 0 bases and J 2 bases, leaving 5 bases between the germline ends. Germline-derived CDR1 and CDR2 are SGHDT and YYEEEE.

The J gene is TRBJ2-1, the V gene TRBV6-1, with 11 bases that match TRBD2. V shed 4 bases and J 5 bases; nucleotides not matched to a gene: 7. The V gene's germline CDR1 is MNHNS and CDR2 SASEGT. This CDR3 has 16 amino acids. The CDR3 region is CASSVTSGRAHNEQFF. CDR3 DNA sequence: TGTGCCAGCAGTGTTACTAGCGGGAGAGCACACAATGAGCAGTTCTTC.